Shown below are 16 T cell receptor beta chains from a single sample sequenced in a study of T cells after yellow fever vaccination. TCRdb reanalysed the 5' RACE reads using MiXCR and keeps one entry per CDR3 protein. The table lists about 330,000 distinct CDR3 sequences, 4.1% of them singletons, with about 22% in the top ten. Material: PBMCs, obtained 5 days after the yellow fever booster vaccination. These receptors all stem from a young man who received the YFV17D yellow fever vaccine.

V usage is TRBV5-1 and J usage is TRBJ1-5; 7 nucleotides agree with TRBD1. The CDR3 sequence is 14 residues long. The V and J ends lost 3 bases and 4 bases, in that order; junction bases with no gene match: 4. From germline, CDR1 is SGHRS and CDR2 YFSETQ. The CDR3 spells CASSWGTENQPQHF. CDR3 bases: TGCGCCAGCAGCTGGGGGACAGAGAATCAGCCCCAGCATTTT.

This clonotype has only a few counts. The genes are TRBV10-3 and TRBJ2-5; D may be TRBD1 (6 bases). CDR3 length: 13 residues. Per the germline V gene, CDR1 is ENHRY and CDR2 is SYGVKD. Trimming left V 8 bases short and J 4 bases short, with 14 bases between. CDR3 sequence: CAIRTGPGETQYF. The CDR3 bases are TGTGCCATCCGTACAGGGCCTGGAGAGACCCAGTACTTC.

This chain uses TRBV7-9 with TRBJ1-3, with D uncertain. V was trimmed by 7 bases and J by 0 bases, leaving 13 bases between them. Germline V gene data show CDR1 as SEHNR and CDR2 as FQNEAQ (reference sequence). The CDR3 has 15 amino acids. The CDR3 loop is CASKSSPGSGNTIYF. The DNA of the CDR3 is TGTGCCAGCAAGTCTTCGCCCGGCTCTGGAAACACCATATATTTT.

This clonotype was seen ten or more times. The chain joins TRBV7-8 to TRBJ1-4; D is uncertain. Trimming shortened V by 2 bases and J by 2 bases, and 12 bases separated the two germline ends. CDR3 length: 16 residues. From germline, CDR1 is SGHVS and CDR2 FQNEAQ. The CDR3 here is CASSLRAARTNEKLFF. CDR3 coding DNA: TGTGCCAGCAGCTTAAGGGCAGCTCGGACTAATGAAAAACTGTTTTTT. The full variable domain, in which reference TRBV7-8 and TRBJ1-4 provide the parts outside the CDR3, is GAGVSQSPRYKVAKRGQDVALRCDPISGHVSLFWYQQALGQGPEFLTYFQNEAQLDKSGLPSDRFFAERPEGSVSTLKIQRTQQEDSAVYLCASSLRAARTNEKLFFGSGTQLSVL.

The sample holds many counts of this clonotype. The V call is TRBV27, the J call TRBJ2-5; TRBD1 matches at 7 bases. The V gene's germline CDR1 is MNHEY and CDR2 SMNVEV (reference sequence). This CDR3 has 14 residues. The junction had 8 bases not matched to a gene; V was cut back by 8 bases and J by 2 bases. CDR3 sequence (DNA): TGTGCCAGCGGCGGAAGGGGGCGGCAAGAGACCCAGTACTTC. Its protein product is CASGGRGRQETQYF.

As regards this clonotype: At one boundary the junction diverges from the germline segment, which might be a read error. The V and J genes are TRBV20-1 and TRBJ2-3; D uncertain. This CDR3 has 14 amino acids. Germline CDR1 reads DFQATT; CDR2 reads SNEGSKA (reference sequence). CDR3 in amino acids: CSARDPAGTDTQYF. CDR3 DNA: TGCAGTGCCAGAGATCCGGCAGGAACAGATACGCAGTATTTT.

This clonotype came up many times. The chain joins TRBV6-6 to TRBJ2-5; possible D gene TRBD2, 5 bases. The CDR3 runs to 15 residues. Trimming removed 6 bases from V and 2 bases from J, with 16 bases in between. Germline V gene data show CDR1 as MNHNY and CDR2 as SVGAGI (reference sequence). The CDR3 sequence: CASSERDEGQETQYF. Here the CDR3 DNA reads TGTGCCAGCAGCGAACGCGACGAGGGACAAGAGACCCAGTACTTC.

The chain couples TRBV5-5 to TRBJ2-5; weak D call: TRBD2 (6 bases). CDR1 and CDR2 (germline): SGHKS, YYEKEE (reference sequence). The V end was cut by 0 bases, the J end by 3 bases, with 15 bases between. This CDR3 contains 16 residues. The CDR3: CASSLDAGLREETQYF. The CDR3 nucleotides read TGTGCCAGCAGCTTGGATGCGGGACTCCGAGAAGAGACCCAGTACTTC.

Ten or more counts support this clonotype. This rearrangement joins TRBV5-1 to TRBJ2-2; TRBD1 agrees at 9 bases. The CDR3 is 15 amino acids. V shed 4 bases, J shed 7 bases, and the junction held 8 bases outside the gene matches. The germline V gene has CDR1 SGHRS and CDR2 YFSETQ. CDR3 coding DNA: TGCGCCAGCAGCCGGGACAGGGATTATGTCGGGGAGCTGTTTTTT. As protein: CASSRDRDYVGELFF.

This clonotype was counted only a few times. The rearrangement uses TRBV7-2 and TRBJ1-5; no firm D call. The germline V gene encodes CDR1 SGHTA and CDR2 FQGNSA. V lost 0 bases to trimming and J lost 0 bases, with 6 bases between them. The CDR3 has 15 amino acids. Here the CDR3 reads CASSLALNSNQPQHF. The CDR3 region has the DNA TGTGCCAGCAGCTTAGCTCTGAATAGCAATCAGCCCCAGCATTTT.

The rearrangement uses TRBV7-6 and TRBJ2-3; no firm D call. This CDR3 contains 12 residues. V was clipped by 2 bases and J by 7 bases, with 7 bases between them. Germline V gives CDR1 SGHVS, CDR2 FNYEAQ. DNA for the CDR3: TGTGCCAGCAGCTTATTTTCTTATACGCAGTATTTT. The encoded protein is CASSLFSYTQYF.

This clonotype turned up a few times. Compared with germline, one end of the junction differs, possibly owing to a read error. This chain connects TRBV20-1 to TRBJ2-1; weak D call: TRBD2 (6 bases). This CDR3 has 13 residues. Looked up from germline, CDR1 is DFQATT and CDR2 is SNEGSKA (reference sequence). Here the CDR3 reads CSARRATSPYGIF. CDR3 bases: TGCAGTGCTAGAAGGGCCACTAGCCCCTACGGGATCTTC.

The V and J genes are TRBV3-1 and TRBJ2-1; 8 bases line up with TRBD2. This CDR3 is built from 17 residues. The J segment lost 7 bases and the V segment lost 0 bases, leaving 11 bases of the junction unmatched. Germline CDR1 reads LGHDT; CDR2 reads YNNKEL (reference sequence). This chain's CDR3 is CASSQEGVTGGPNEQFF. For the CDR3, the DNA is TGTGCCAGCAGCCAAGAGGGCGTAACGGGGGGGCCGAATGAGCAGTTCTTC.

The chain has TRBV2 and TRBJ1-5; D ambiguous. Trimming removed 2 bases at V and 8 bases at J, with 4 bases between. The germline gives CDR1 SNHLY, CDR2 FYNNEI. The CDR3 is 11 amino acids. CDR3: CASSETEPQHF. DNA for the CDR3: TGTGCCAGCAGTGAAACGGAGCCCCAGCATTTT.

This clonotype was seen ten or more times. J is TRBJ2-1 and V is TRBV7-9; D ambiguous. CDR1 and CDR2 (germline): SEHNR, FQNEAQ (reference sequence). The CDR3 runs 14 residues. V was trimmed by 1 base and J by 4 bases, leaving 8 bases between them. The CDR3 loop reads CASSLEPSYNEQFF. In DNA, the CDR3 is TGTGCCAGCAGCTTAGAGCCCTCGTACAATGAGCAGTTCTTC.

This clonotype was counted ten times or more. This sequence joins TRBV20-1 and TRBJ1-5; the D is unclear. Trimming removed 0 bases from V and 5 bases from J, with 11 bases in between. The CDR3 length is 14 residues. CDR1 is DFQATT, CDR2 SNEGSKA, per germline (reference sequence). The CDR3 here is CSARDPSGHQPQHF. The CDR3, as DNA: TGCAGTGCTAGAGATCCATCGGGCCATCAGCCCCAGCATTTT.